The 7 T cell receptor beta chains reported below all come from one sample, sequenced in a study of blood T cell repertoires in COVID-19. The method was immunoSEQ multiplex PCR; TCRdb's version includes in-frame clones alone and lacks a portion of them. This sample has approximately 140,000 clones, with approximately 83% found just once. Sequencing was carried out using peripheral blood. These receptor sequences come from a man between 65 and 79 years old with acute or convalescent COVID-19.

This chain connects TRBV29-1 to TRBJ2-3; 10 nucleotides agree with TRBD1. The germline CDR1 and CDR2 sequences are SQVTM and ANQGSEA. The CDR3 is 14 residues long. V lost 6 bases, J lost 1 base, and 4 bases stayed unmatched. The CDR3 region is CSVRDRGRTDTQYF. The CDR3 region has the DNA TGCAGCGTCCGGGACAGGGGACGCACAGATACGCAGTATTTT.

V usage is TRBV5-1 and J usage is TRBJ2-1; 13 nucleotides agree with TRBD2. CDR3 length: 17 residues. Germline V gives CDR1 SGHRS, CDR2 YFSETQ. Losses at the gene ends were 4 bases for V and 5 bases for J; bases not matched to a gene: 9. CDR3 bases: TGCGCCAGCAGCCTTACTAGCGGGAGGGCCATGAACAATGAGCAGTTCTTC. Translation: CASSLTSGRAMNNEQFF.

V and J are TRBV7-2 and TRBJ2-7; TRBD2 matches 11 bases. V trimming: 2 bases; J trimming: 7 bases; junction bases outside the gene matches: 7. This CDR3 is built from 15 residues. Germline V lookup: CDR1 SGHTA, CDR2 FQGNSA. The CDR3 spells CASSLTSGSGWEQYF. CDR3 bases: TGTGCCAGCAGCTTAACTAGCGGGAGTGGGTGGGAGCAGTACTTC.

The DNA for the CDR3 is TGTGCCAGCAGCCTTGTTCCTAGCGGGAGTGGAAATGAGCAGTTCTTC. Residues: CASSLVPSGSGNEQFF. The rearrangement links TRBV5-4 to TRBJ2-1; 10 nucleotides agree with TRBD2. The V segment lost 4 bases and the J segment 7 bases; nucleotides outside the gene matches: 11. The germline CDR1 and CDR2 sequences are SGHNT and YYREEE (reference sequence). This CDR3 is built from 16 residues. Supplemented by reference TRBV5-4 and TRBJ2-1, the full variable domain reads ETGVTQSPTHLIKTRGQQVTLRCSSQSGHNTVSWYQQALGQGPQFIFQYYREEENGRGNFPPRFSGLQFPNYSSELNVNALELDDSALYLCASSLVPSGSGNEQFFGPGTRLTVL.

This clone was observed a few times. The CDR3: CASSPLGGEQFF. CDR3 nucleotides: TGTGCCAGCAGCCCCCTAGGAGGTGAGCAGTTCTTC. The chain has TRBV7-8 and TRBJ2-1, with a possible D match to TRBD2 (5 bases). Trimming took 5 bases from V and 9 from J, leaving 11 bases between them. The CDR3 consists of 12 residues. CDR1 SGHVS and CDR2 FQNEAQ come from the germline V gene. Looking up the rest from reference TRBV7-8 and TRBJ2-1 gives the full variable domain: GAGVSQSPRYKVAKRGQDVALRCDPISGHVSLFWYQQALGQGPEFLTYFQNEAQLDKSGLPSDRFFAERPEGSVSTLKIQRTQQEDSAVYLCASSPLGGEQFFGPGTRLTVL.

The V call is TRBV19, the J call TRBJ2-5; 7 nucleotides agree with TRBD1. CDR1 is LNHDA, CDR2 SQIVND, per germline (reference sequence). With 4 bases clipped from V and 5 bases from J, the junction kept 4 bases outside the gene matches. This CDR3 region has 13 residues. The CDR3 region is CASSKAQGETQYF. CDR3 DNA sequence: TGTGCCAGTAGTAAAGCACAGGGGGAGACCCAGTACTTC.

The chain employs TRBV5-1 and TRBJ2-2; 8 bases are a match to TRBD1. Germline V lookup: CDR1 SGHRS, CDR2 YFSETQ. Trimming at V came to 4 bases and at J to 0 bases, leaving 5 bases not matched to a gene. The CDR3 has 16 residues. The CDR3 DNA reads TGCGCCAGCAGCACCCCGACAGGGGCGAACACCGGGGAGCTGTTTTTT. It yields the protein CASSTPTGANTGELFF.